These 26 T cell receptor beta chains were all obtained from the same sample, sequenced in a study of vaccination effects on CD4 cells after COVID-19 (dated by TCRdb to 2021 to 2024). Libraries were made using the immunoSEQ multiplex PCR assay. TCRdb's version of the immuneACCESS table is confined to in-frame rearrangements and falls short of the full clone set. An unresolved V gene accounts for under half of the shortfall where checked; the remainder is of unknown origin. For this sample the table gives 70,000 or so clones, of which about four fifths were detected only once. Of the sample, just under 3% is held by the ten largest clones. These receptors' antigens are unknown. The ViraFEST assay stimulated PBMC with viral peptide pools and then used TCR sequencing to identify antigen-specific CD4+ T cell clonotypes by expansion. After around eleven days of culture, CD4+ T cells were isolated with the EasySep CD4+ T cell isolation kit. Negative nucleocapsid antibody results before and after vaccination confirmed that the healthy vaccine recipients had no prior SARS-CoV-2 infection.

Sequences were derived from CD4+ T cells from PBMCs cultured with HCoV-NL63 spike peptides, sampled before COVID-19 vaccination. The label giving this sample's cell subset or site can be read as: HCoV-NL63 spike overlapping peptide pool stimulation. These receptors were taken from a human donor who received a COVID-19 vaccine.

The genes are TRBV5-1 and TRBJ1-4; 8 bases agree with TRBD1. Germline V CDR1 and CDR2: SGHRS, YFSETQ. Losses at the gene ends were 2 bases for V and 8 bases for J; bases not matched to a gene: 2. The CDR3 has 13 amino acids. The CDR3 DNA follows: TGCGCCAGCAGCTTTGACAGGGGAGAAAAACTGTTTTTT. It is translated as CASSFDRGEKLFF.

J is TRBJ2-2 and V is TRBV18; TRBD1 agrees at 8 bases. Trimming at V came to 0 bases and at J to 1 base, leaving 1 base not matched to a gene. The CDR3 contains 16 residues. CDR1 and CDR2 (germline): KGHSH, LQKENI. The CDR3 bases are TGTGCCAGCTCACCACCGACAGGGGAGAACACCGGGGAGCTGTTTTTT. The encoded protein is CASSPPTGENTGELFF.

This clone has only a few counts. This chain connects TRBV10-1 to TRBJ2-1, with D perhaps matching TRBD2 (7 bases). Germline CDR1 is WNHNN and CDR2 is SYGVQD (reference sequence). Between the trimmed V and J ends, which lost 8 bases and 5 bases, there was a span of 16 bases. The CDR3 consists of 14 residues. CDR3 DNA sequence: TGCGCCAGCCGGGAAGGGGGGGCCGACAATGAGCAGTTCTTC. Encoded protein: CASREGGADNEQFF.

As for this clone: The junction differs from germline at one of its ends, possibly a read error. The CDR3 reads CASSLGTADYGYTF. Here the CDR3 DNA reads TGCGCCAGCAGTTTGGGGACGGCTGACTATGGCTACACCTTC. The chain links TRBV5-1 to TRBJ1-2; D may be TRBD1 (5 bases). The germline gives CDR1 SGHRS, CDR2 YFSETQ. The CDR3 runs to 14 residues.

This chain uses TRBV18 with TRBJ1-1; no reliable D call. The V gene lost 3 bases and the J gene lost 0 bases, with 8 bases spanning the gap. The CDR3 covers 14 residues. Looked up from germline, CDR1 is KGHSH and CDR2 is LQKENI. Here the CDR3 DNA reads TGTGCCAGCTCACCTTTCGATTTGAACACTGAAGCTTTCTTT. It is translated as CASSPFDLNTEAFF.

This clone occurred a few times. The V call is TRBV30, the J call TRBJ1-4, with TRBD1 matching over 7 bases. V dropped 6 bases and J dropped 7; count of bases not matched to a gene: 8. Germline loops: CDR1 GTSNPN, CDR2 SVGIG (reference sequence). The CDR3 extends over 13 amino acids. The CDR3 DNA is TGTGCCTGCCATGACAGGGTTGGTGAAAAACTGTTTTTT. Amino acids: CACHDRVGEKLFF.

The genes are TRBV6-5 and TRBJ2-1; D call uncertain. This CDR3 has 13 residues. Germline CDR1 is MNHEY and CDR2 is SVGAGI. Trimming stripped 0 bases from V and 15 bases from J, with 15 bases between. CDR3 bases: TGTGCCAGCAGTTACTCGGATTTTACTCGGCCGTTCTTC. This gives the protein CASSYSDFTRPFF.

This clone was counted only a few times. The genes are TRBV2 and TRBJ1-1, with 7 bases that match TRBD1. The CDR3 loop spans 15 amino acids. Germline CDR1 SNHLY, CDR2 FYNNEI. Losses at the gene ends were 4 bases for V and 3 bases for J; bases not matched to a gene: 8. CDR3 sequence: CASSVQGTGYTEAFF. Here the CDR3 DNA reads TGTGCCAGCAGTGTACAGGGGACGGGGTACACTGAAGCTTTCTTT. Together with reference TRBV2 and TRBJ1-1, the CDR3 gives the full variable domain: EPEVTQTPSHQVTQMGQEVILRCVPISNHLYFYWYRQILGQKVEFLVSFYNNEISEKSEIFDDQFSVERPDGSNFTLKIRSTKLEDSAMYFCASSVQGTGYTEAFFGQGTRLTVV.

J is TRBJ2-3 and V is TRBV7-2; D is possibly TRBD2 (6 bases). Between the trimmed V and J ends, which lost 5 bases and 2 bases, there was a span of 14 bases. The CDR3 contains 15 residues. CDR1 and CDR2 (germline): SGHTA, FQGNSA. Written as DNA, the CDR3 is TGTGCCAGCAGCCCCCAAGCGGGCTACACAGATACGCAGTATTTT. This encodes CASSPQAGYTDTQYF.

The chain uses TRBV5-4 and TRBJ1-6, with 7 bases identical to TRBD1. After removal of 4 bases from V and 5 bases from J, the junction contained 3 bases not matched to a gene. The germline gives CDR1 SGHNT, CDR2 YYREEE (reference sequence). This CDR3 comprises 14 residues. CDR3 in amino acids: CASSRTGDNSPLHF. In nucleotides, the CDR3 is TGTGCCAGCAGCCGGACAGGCGATAATTCACCCCTCCACTTT.

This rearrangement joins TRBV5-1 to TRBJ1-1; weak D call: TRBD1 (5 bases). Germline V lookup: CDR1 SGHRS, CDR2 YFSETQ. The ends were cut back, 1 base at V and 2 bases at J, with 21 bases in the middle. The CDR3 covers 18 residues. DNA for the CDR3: TGCGCCAGCAGCTTGTTTTCGCCGGCTTGGGGGGAAAACACTGAAGCTTTCTTT. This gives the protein CASSLFSPAWGENTEAFF.

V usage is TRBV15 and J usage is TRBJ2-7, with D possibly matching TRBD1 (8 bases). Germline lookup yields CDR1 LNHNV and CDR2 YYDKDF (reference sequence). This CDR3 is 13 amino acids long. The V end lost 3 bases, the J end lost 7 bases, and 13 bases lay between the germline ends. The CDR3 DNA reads TGTGCCACCAGCAGGGACAGGGAGGGGGAGCAGTACGTC. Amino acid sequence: CATSRDREGEQYV.

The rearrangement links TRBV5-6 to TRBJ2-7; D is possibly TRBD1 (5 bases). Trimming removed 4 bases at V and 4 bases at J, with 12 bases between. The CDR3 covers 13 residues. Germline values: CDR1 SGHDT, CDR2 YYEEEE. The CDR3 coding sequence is TGTGCCAGCAGCGTAGAGCAGGGATACGAGCAGTACGTC. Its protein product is CASSVEQGYEQYV.

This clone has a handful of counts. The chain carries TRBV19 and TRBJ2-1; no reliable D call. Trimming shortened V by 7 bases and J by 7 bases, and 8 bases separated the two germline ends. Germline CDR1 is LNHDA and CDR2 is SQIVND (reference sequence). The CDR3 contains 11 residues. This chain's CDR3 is CASTRWNEQFF. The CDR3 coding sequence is TGTGCCAGTACTCGATGGAATGAGCAGTTCTTC.

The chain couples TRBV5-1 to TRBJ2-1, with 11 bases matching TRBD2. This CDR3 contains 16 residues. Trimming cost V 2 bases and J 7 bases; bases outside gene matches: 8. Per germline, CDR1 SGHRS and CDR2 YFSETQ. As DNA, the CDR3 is TGCGCCAGCAGCTTCCTTAGCGGGGGGGCGGGGAATGAGCAGTTCTTC. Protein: CASSFLSGGAGNEQFF. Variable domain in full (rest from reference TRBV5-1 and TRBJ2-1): KAGVTQTPRYLIKTRGQQVTLSCSPISGHRSVSWYQQTPGQGLQFLFEYFSETQRNKGNFPGRFSGRQFSNSRSEMNVSTLELGDSALYLCASSFLSGGAGNEQFFGPGTRLTVL.

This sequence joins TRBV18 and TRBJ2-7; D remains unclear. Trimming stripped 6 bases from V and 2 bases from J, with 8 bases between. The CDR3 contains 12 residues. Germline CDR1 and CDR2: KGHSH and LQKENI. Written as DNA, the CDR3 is TGTGCCAGCTCGCATACAGCCTACGAGCAGTACGTC. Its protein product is CASSHTAYEQYV.

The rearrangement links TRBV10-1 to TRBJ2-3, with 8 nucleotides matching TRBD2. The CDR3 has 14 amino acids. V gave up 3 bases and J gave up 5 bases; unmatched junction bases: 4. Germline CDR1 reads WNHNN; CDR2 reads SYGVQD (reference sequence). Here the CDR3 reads CASSDSGDKDTQYF. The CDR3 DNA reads TGCGCCAGCAGTGATAGCGGGGATAAAGATACGCAGTATTTT.

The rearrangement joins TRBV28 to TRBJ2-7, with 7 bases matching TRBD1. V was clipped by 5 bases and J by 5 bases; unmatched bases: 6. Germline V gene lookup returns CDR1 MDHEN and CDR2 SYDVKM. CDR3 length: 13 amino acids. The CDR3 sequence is CASSRNRGNEQYV. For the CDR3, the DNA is TGTGCCAGCAGTCGGAACAGGGGAAACGAGCAGTACGTC.

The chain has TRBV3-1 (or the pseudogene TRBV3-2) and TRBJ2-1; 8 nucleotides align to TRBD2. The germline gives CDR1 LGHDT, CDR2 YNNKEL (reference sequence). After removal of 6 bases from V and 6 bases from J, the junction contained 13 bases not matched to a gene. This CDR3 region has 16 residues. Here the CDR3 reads CASRISAGGAGNEQFF. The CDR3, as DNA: TGTGCCAGCAGGATCAGTGCCGGGGGGGCCGGCAATGAGCAGTTCTTC.

This CDR3 reads CATSPGTAQETQYF. Written as DNA, the CDR3 is TGTGCCACCTCCCCCGGGACAGCCCAAGAGACCCAGTACTTC. The rearrangement uses TRBV19 and TRBJ2-5, with 7 bases that match TRBD1. Germline trimming cut 10 bases from V and 1 base from J; bases unmatched to any gene: 9. The germline V gene encodes CDR1 LNHDA and CDR2 SQIVND (reference sequence). The CDR3 has 14 amino acids.

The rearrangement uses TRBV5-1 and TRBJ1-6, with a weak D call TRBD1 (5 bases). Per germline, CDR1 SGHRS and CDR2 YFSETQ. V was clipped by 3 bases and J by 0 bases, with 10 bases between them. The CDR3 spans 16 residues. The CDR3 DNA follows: TGCGCCAGCAGCTGGGACGATAGCTCCTATAATTCACCCCTCCACTTT. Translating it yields CASSWDDSSYNSPLHF.

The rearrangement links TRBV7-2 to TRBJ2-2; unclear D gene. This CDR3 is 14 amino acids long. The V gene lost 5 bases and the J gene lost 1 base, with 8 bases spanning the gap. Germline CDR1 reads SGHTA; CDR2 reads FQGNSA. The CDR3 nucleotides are TGTGCCAGCAGCCACGACGGGAACACCGGGGAGCTGTTTTTT. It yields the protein CASSHDGNTGELFF.

DNA of the CDR3: TGCGCCAGCAGCAAGAAAGCCCTAGCGGAATCCTACAATGAGCAGTTCTTC. The encoded protein is CASSKKALAESYNEQFF. This rearrangement joins TRBV4-1 to TRBJ2-1, with TRBD2 identical over 7 bases. Trimming cost V 5 bases and J 1 base; bases outside gene matches: 11. The CDR3 extends over 17 amino acids. Germline values: CDR1 MGHRA, CDR2 YSYEKL.

The DNA of the CDR3 is TGTGCCAGTTCCACTGGGGCAGGCGCGGACACCATATATTTT. Its translation: CASSTGAGADTIYF. J is TRBJ1-3 and V is TRBV19, with D possibly TRBD1 on 5 matching bases. This CDR3 contains 14 residues. The germline gives CDR1 LNHDA, CDR2 SQIVND (reference sequence). Trimming removed 8 bases from V and 8 bases from J, with 19 bases in between.

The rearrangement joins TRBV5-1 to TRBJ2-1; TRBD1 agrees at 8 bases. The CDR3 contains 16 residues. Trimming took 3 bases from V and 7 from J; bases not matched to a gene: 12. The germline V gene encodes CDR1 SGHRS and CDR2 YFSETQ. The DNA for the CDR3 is TGCGCCAGCAGCTCGGCTCCCCTGACAGGGGCTAATGAGCAGTTCTTC. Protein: CASSSAPLTGANEQFF.

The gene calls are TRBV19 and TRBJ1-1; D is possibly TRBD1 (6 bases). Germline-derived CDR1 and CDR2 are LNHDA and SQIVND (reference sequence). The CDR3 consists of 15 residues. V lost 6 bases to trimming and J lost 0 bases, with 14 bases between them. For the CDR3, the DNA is TGTGCCAGTAGGTACACAGGGACTATGAACACTGAAGCTTTCTTT. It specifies CASRYTGTMNTEAFF.